This T cell receptor (beta chain) emerged from a study of OX40 agonist ivuxolimab in advanced cancers. Study-level background: Ivuxolimab was an agonistic, fully human IgG2 monoclonal antibody directed against OX40 (CD134), a costimulatory receptor. Patients were allowed to have had prior anti-PD-1, anti-PD-L1 or anti-CTLA-4 therapy, and more than 35% of the dose-escalation patients had been treated with checkpoint inhibitors. Intravenous ivuxolimab was administered to patients every 2 weeks at six dose levels: 0.01, 0.1, 0.3, 1.5, 3 and 10 mg/kg. Of the 50 to 55 patients in dose escalation, around 19 had hepatocellular carcinoma, some 15 had melanoma, 9 had renal cell carcinoma and 9 had head and neck cancer. Three dose-escalation patients achieved partial responses, one with hepatocellular carcinoma and two with cutaneous melanoma. The monotherapy dose-escalation portion (N of about 50 patients) of the phase I ivuxolimab trial is reported in the paper. The dose-escalation cohort was around 84% male with a mean age of about 60 years, ranging from about 20 to 80. Peripheral TCRbeta sequencing was intended to test whether TCR sequence diversity was altered and clonal T-cell expansion was caused by ivuxolimab.

The paper as a whole reports these results and caveats: On average, CD8+ T cells showed more expanded clones than CD4+ T cells after ivuxolimab. Low levels of normalized T-cell clonal expansion were also seen in some patients who did not respond. At doses of 0.1 to 3.0 mg/kg, clonal expansion of both CD4+ and CD8+ blood T cells was observed from baseline to week 6. Which antigens the clonally expanded peripheral T cells were specific for was not determined. In the 0.1-3.0 mg/kg groups, partial responders were among the patients with the lowest normalized peripheral clonal expansion, particularly in CD8+ T cells.

Points on this clone: No antigen is known for it. Per-base qualities were not stored, and no clone one base away is much larger.

Genomic DNA was extracted from sorted cells for sequencing of the TCRbeta CDR3 region. The immunoSEQ Assay was used to sequence the TCRbeta CDR3 regions. TCRdb carries this immuneACCESS record with in-frame sequences only. Its versions omit some clonotypes, under half of them owing to an unresolved V gene in the studies checked, with the rest unexplained. The sample table records some 54,000 clones; 60% to 80% of these occur just once. The ten most abundant clones make up roughly 4.6% of the sample. V is clipped by 9 bases and J by 0 bases, and the sequence between their germline boundaries is 12 bases long. CDR1 and CDR2, per the germline V gene, are ENHRY and SYGVKD. The CDR3, from cysteine to phenylalanine, totals 14 residues. This entry keeps only the CDR3 DNA: 42 bases, framed from base 1. The trial excluded patients who had a history of autoimmune disease or were on systemic immunosuppression. In every dose cohort, peripheral blood was drawn for TCR sequencing at baseline, cycle 4 day 1, and cycle 7 day 1. The samples were drawn from a first-in-human, open-label, multicenter phase I dose-escalation trial of ivuxolimab. The trial enrolled adults with locally advanced or metastatic head and neck squamous cell, hepatocellular, melanoma or renal cell carcinoma. Before TCR sequencing, CD4+ and CD8+ T cells were separately sorted from peripheral blood.

Sequenced here: CD4+ or CD8+ T cells sorted from blood, sampled in a trial of the OX40 agonist ivuxolimab. The V gene is TRBV10-3 and the J gene is TRBJ2-4, with no confidently assigned D gene. This TCR came from an adult with an advanced solid tumor such as melanoma, head and neck, liver or kidney cancer. Read as DNA, the sequence is TGTGCCATAAGGGCAGAACTAGCCAAAAACATTCAGTACTTC. It encodes CAIRAELAKNIQYF.